This section outlines one T cell receptor (beta chain) sequence together with its context. This CDR3 contains 15 residues. From germline, CDR1 is SGHRS and CDR2 YFSETQ. With 4 bases clipped from V and 3 bases from J, the junction kept 6 bases outside the gene matches. This record comes from a study of T cells in tuberculosis. Sequenced by immunoSEQ multiplex PCR; TCRdb stores in-frame clones only, minus some. Among some 29,000 clones listed, around 90% were seen once. The sample comprised PBMCs. This receptor was identified in a donor aged 10-29 years with latent tuberculosis or without tuberculosis infection. The rearrangement links TRBV5-1 to TRBJ1-5; 8 bases line up with TRBD1. The DNA of the CDR3 is TGCGCCAGCAGCCCGGGACAGGAGACCAATCAGCCCCAGCATTTT. This encodes CASSPGQETNQPQHF.